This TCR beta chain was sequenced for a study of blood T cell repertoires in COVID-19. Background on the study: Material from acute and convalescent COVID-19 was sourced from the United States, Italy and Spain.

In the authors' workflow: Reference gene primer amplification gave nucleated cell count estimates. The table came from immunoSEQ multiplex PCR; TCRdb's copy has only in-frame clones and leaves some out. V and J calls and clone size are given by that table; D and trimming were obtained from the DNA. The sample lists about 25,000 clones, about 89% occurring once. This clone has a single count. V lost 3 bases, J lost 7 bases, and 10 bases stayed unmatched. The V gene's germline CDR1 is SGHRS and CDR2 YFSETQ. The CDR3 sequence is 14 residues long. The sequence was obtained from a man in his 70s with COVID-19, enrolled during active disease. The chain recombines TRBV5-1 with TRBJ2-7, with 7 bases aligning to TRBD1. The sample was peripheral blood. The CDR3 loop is CASSSPGQTWEQYF. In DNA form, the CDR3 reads TGCGCCAGCAGCTCGCCGGGACAGACTTGGGAGCAGTACTTC.